Listed here are 18 T cell receptor beta chains from one sample, sequenced in a study of blood T cell repertoires in COVID-19. Sequenced by immunoSEQ multiplex PCR; TCRdb stores in-frame clones only, minus some. This table holds roughly 56,000 clones, about 90% found once. Source material: peripheral blood. The receptors shown here come from a man aged 60 to 75 with active COVID-19.

V gene TRBV7-9 combines with J gene TRBJ1-6; D remains unclear. The CDR3 runs to 15 residues. Germline V gene lookup returns CDR1 SEHNR and CDR2 FQNEAQ (reference sequence). V was clipped by 2 bases and J by 9 bases, with 14 bases between them. DNA for the CDR3: TGTGCCAGCAGCTTACTACCCCCAAGCACTTCACCCCTCCACTTT. Translated, it gives CASSLLPPSTSPLHF. Full variable domain (missing parts from reference TRBV7-9 and TRBJ1-6): DTGVSQNPRHKITKRGQNVTFRCDPISEHNRLYWYRQTLGQGPEFLTYFQNEAQLEKSRLLSDRFSAERPKGSFSTLEIQRTEQGDSAMYLCASSLLPPSTSPLHFGNGTRLTVT.

The V call is TRBV9, the J call TRBJ2-5, with D possibly TRBD1 on 5 matching bases. Trimming took 3 bases from V and 4 from J, leaving 16 bases between them. The CDR3 extends over 15 amino acids. Germline CDR1 reads SGDLS; CDR2 reads YYNGEE. In DNA form, the CDR3 reads TGTGCCAGCAGCGGGGGAATAGGTAGGGGAGAGACCCAGTACTTC. It yields the protein CASSGGIGRGETQYF.

The chain links TRBV3-1 (or the pseudogene TRBV3-2) to TRBJ2-1; D may be TRBD2 (5 bases). CDR3 size: 21 residues. CDR1 and CDR2 from the germline V gene are LGHDT and YNNKEL (reference sequence). Trimming removed 10 bases from V and 8 bases from J, with 42 bases in between. CDR3 in amino acids: CAITWRGPGIVDIHSVDEQFF. CDR3 coding DNA: TGTGCCATCACCTGGCGCGGACCGGGGATTGTAGACATCCATAGCGTTGATGAGCAGTTCTTC.

The genes are TRBV6-5 and TRBJ2-1; 7 positions match TRBD2. The germline V gene has CDR1 MNHEY and CDR2 SVGAGI. V shed 7 bases, J shed 10 bases, and the junction held 13 bases outside the gene matches. The CDR3 spans 14 residues. Here the CDR3 reads CASTLGGVDREQFF. The CDR3 DNA is TGTGCCAGCACTCTGGGGGGGGTCGACCGGGAGCAGTTCTTC.

This chain uses TRBV6-2 or TRBV6-3 with TRBJ1-2, with TRBD1 matching over 9 bases. CDR1 and CDR2 (germline): MNHEY, SVGEGT. The CDR3 extends over 16 amino acids. Trimming took 5 bases from V and 4 from J; bases not matched to a gene: 11. This CDR3 is CASSTYWTGAGYGYTF. DNA for the CDR3: TGTGCCAGCAGTACCTATTGGACAGGGGCGGGCTATGGCTACACCTTC.

The chain has TRBV9 and TRBJ2-7; tentative D call: TRBD1 (5 bases). The ends were cut back, 0 bases at V and 2 bases at J, with 9 bases in the middle. The CDR3 spans 14 residues. Germline lookup yields CDR1 SGDLS and CDR2 YYNGEE. CDR3 bases: TGTGCCAGCAGCGTAGATGGCAGGGCCTACGAGCAGTACTTC. It encodes CASSVDGRAYEQYF.

The CDR3 DNA is TGCGCCAGCAGCAGAGGAAGTTGGGACACTGAAGCTTTCTTT. This encodes CASSRGSWDTEAFF. V gene TRBV5-1 combines with J gene TRBJ1-1; D gene ambiguous. The germline V gene has CDR1 SGHRS and CDR2 YFSETQ. The CDR3 loop spans 14 amino acids. Trimming removed 4 bases at V and 3 bases at J, with 13 bases between.

The chain couples TRBV4-2 to TRBJ2-3; D remains ambiguous. V lost 3 bases and J lost 2, with 3 bases in between. Germline CDR1 and CDR2: LGHNA and YNFKEQ. CDR3 size: 12 residues. CDR3 sequence: CASSQATDTQYF. The CDR3 DNA follows: TGTGCCAGCAGCCAGGCCACAGATACGCAGTATTTT.

Concerning this clone itself: At one end the junction does not follow the germline gene, possibly because of a read error. CDR3 DNA sequence: TGTGCCAGCAGCCAAGATAAACATCATCTGGACTTC. This translates into CASSQDKHHLDF. V is TRBV4-2 and J is TRBJ2-7, with no clear D. The length of the CDR3 is 12 residues. Germline assignment: CDR1 LGHNA and CDR2 YNFKEQ.

The CDR3 bases are TGTGCAAGTCGCTTAGCCCCAGACAGACTCTCCTACGAGCAGTACTTC. This codes for CASRLAPDRLSYEQYF. The V call is TRBV12-2, the J call TRBJ2-7; TRBD1 is taken as the D call from the table, unchecked against the DNA. TRBV12-2 is listed as a pseudogene. This CDR3 spans 16 amino acids.

The chain has TRBV11-2 and TRBJ2-7; maybe TRBD2 (6 bases). CDR1 is SGHAT and CDR2 is FQNNGV in the germline V gene. The CDR3 runs 14 residues. The V end was cut by 2 bases, the J end by 5 bases, with 13 bases between. In DNA form, the CDR3 reads TGTGCCAGCAGCTTAAAAGGGACGGGGGACGAGCAGTACTTC. This gives the protein CASSLKGTGDEQYF. The complete variable domain, with remaining parts taken from reference TRBV11-2 and TRBJ2-7, reads EAGVAQSPRYKIIEKRQSVAFWCNPISGHATLYWYQQILGQGPKLLIQFQNNGVVDDSQLPKDRFSAERLKGVDSTLKIQPAKLEDSAVYLCASSLKGTGDEQYFGPGTRLTVT.

The rearrangement uses TRBV7-2 and TRBJ2-7; 10 bases are a match to TRBD1. V shed 7 bases and J 4 bases; nucleotides not matched to a gene: 7. Germline V gene lookup returns CDR1 SGHTA and CDR2 FQGNSA. The CDR3 runs to 14 residues. CDR3 residues: CASNYRQGAYEQYF. The CDR3, as DNA: TGTGCCAGCAACTACCGACAGGGGGCTTACGAGCAGTACTTC.

The chain joins TRBV28 to TRBJ2-7, with 11 nucleotides matching TRBD1. The CDR3 spans 15 residues. With 6 bases clipped from V and 3 bases from J, the junction kept 7 bases outside the gene matches. The germline V gene encodes CDR1 MDHEN and CDR2 SYDVKM. DNA of the CDR3: TGTGCCAGCAGCTTGGGGACAGGGGGTCTCTACGAGCAGTACTTC. Protein sequence: CASSLGTGGLYEQYF.

This chain joins TRBV7-8 and TRBJ2-6; a possible D gene is TRBD1 (6 bases). This CDR3 has 15 residues. CDR1 and CDR2 from the germline V gene are SGHVS and FQNEAQ. Trimming took 5 bases from V and 2 from J, leaving 10 bases between them. CDR3: CASSQQGPGANVLTF. The CDR3 DNA is TGTGCCAGCAGCCAACAGGGCCCTGGGGCCAACGTCCTGACTTTC.

V gene TRBV27 combines with J gene TRBJ2-7; D is perhaps TRBD2 (5 bases). Germline lookup yields CDR1 MNHEY and CDR2 SMNVEV (reference sequence). The CDR3 runs 13 residues. CDR3 nucleotide sequence: TGTGTCATAAGGTCTGGGGAGTCCTACGAGCAGTACTTC. The encoded protein is CVIRSGESYEQYF.

This clone was detected a few times. The chain employs TRBV27 and TRBJ2-3, with 9 bases identical to TRBD1. This CDR3 is built from 17 residues. Trimming removed 8 bases from V and 1 base from J; junction bases left unmatched: 13. Looked up from germline, CDR1 is MNHEY and CDR2 is SMNVEV (reference sequence). The CDR3 is CASWFYGTGQGTDTQYF. The CDR3 region has the DNA TGTGCCAGCTGGTTCTACGGGACAGGGCAGGGCACAGATACGCAGTATTTT.

V gene TRBV5-4 combines with J gene TRBJ1-2; D uncertain. The V end was cut by 3 bases, the J end by 7 bases, with 19 bases between. The germline V gene encodes CDR1 SGHNT and CDR2 YYREEE (reference sequence). The CDR3 loop spans 15 amino acids. This chain's CDR3 is CASSWETAKGGGYTF. For the CDR3, the DNA is TGTGCCAGCAGCTGGGAGACCGCGAAGGGCGGTGGCTACACCTTC.

This clone has a single count. This chain uses TRBV5-6 with TRBJ2-1, with TRBD2 matching over 14 bases. The CDR3 consists of 18 residues. The J segment lost 5 bases and the V segment lost 4 bases, leaving 11 bases of the junction unmatched. CDR1 is SGHDT and CDR2 is YYEEEE in the germline V gene. CDR3 protein: CASSPGTSGRGAHNEQFF. CDR3 coding DNA: TGTGCCAGCAGCCCCGGGACTAGCGGGAGAGGGGCCCACAATGAGCAGTTCTTC.